The 6 T cell receptor beta chains below were found in one sample sequenced in a study of blood T cells in healthy people across ages. A second about 7 to 11 cycle PCR used barcoded and J-beta primers. TCRdb fed the 5' RACE reads into MiXCR, producing one record per CDR3 protein. Of 600,000 to 850,000 distinct CDR3 sequences in the sample, around 40% were seen once. The specimen was blood. These receptor sequences come from a woman aged 60 to 75 in good health.

The V and J genes are TRBV6-2 or TRBV6-3 and TRBJ2-7; 7 bases line up with TRBD2. V shed 5 bases, J shed 0 bases, and the junction held 7 bases outside the gene matches. The germline V gene encodes CDR1 MNHEY and CDR2 SVGEGT. This CDR3 has 15 residues. CDR3 sequence reads: CASSPGTTNSYEQYF. In nucleotides, the CDR3 is TGTGCCAGCAGTCCCGGGACTACTAACTCCTACGAGCAGTACTTC.

This chain links TRBV20-1 with TRBJ1-6; possible D gene TRBD1, 6 bases. Trimming removed 2 bases from V and 8 bases from J, with 10 bases in between. The germline CDR1 and CDR2 sequences are DFQATT and SNEGSKA (reference sequence). The CDR3 spans 13 residues. CDR3 coding DNA: TGCAGTGCTAGACCGGACAGTCATTCACCCCTCCACTTT. Encoded protein: CSARPDSHSPLHF.

This clonotype was counted a few times. The chain joins TRBV7-6 to TRBJ2-3; D could derive from TRBD1 or TRBD2 (6 bases each). Trimming shortened V by 4 bases and J by 6 bases, and 17 bases separated the two germline ends. Looked up from germline, CDR1 is SGHVS and CDR2 is FNYEAQ. The CDR3 consists of 15 residues. CDR3 protein: CASSSGGPAADTQYF. In DNA form, the CDR3 reads TGTGCCAGCAGCTCTGGGGGGCCCGCCGCCGATACGCAGTATTTT.

This clonotype came up a few times. The chain couples TRBV27 to TRBJ2-3; unclear D gene. The CDR3 spans 13 residues. From germline, CDR1 is MNHEY and CDR2 SMNVEV (reference sequence). V lost 5 bases and J 2 bases, leaving 8 bases between the germline ends. The CDR3 coding sequence is TGTGCCAGCAGTCCTAAACCCACAGATACGCAGTATTTT. Protein sequence: CASSPKPTDTQYF.

The V gene is TRBV5-1, the J gene TRBJ2-7; TRBD1 is a possible D gene (6 bases). CDR3 length: 14 residues. Germline V gene data show CDR1 as SGHRS and CDR2 as YFSETQ. Trimming left V 4 bases short and J 0 bases short, with 11 bases between. In DNA form, the CDR3 reads TGCGCCAGCAGCACTGACAGGAGCTCCTACGAGCAGTACTTC. Its translation is CASSTDRSSYEQYF.

Concerning this clonotype itself: The junction and the germline gene differ at one end; a read error may be behind it. The chain uses TRBV7-3 and TRBJ2-1; 7 nucleotides line up with TRBD2. The CDR3 loop spans 15 amino acids. CDR1 and CDR2 from the germline V gene are SGHTA and FQGTGA. CDR3 DNA: TGTGCCAGCGGCTTAATGGGAGGGTCCTACAATGAGCAGTTCTTC. Protein product: CASGLMGGSYNEQFF.